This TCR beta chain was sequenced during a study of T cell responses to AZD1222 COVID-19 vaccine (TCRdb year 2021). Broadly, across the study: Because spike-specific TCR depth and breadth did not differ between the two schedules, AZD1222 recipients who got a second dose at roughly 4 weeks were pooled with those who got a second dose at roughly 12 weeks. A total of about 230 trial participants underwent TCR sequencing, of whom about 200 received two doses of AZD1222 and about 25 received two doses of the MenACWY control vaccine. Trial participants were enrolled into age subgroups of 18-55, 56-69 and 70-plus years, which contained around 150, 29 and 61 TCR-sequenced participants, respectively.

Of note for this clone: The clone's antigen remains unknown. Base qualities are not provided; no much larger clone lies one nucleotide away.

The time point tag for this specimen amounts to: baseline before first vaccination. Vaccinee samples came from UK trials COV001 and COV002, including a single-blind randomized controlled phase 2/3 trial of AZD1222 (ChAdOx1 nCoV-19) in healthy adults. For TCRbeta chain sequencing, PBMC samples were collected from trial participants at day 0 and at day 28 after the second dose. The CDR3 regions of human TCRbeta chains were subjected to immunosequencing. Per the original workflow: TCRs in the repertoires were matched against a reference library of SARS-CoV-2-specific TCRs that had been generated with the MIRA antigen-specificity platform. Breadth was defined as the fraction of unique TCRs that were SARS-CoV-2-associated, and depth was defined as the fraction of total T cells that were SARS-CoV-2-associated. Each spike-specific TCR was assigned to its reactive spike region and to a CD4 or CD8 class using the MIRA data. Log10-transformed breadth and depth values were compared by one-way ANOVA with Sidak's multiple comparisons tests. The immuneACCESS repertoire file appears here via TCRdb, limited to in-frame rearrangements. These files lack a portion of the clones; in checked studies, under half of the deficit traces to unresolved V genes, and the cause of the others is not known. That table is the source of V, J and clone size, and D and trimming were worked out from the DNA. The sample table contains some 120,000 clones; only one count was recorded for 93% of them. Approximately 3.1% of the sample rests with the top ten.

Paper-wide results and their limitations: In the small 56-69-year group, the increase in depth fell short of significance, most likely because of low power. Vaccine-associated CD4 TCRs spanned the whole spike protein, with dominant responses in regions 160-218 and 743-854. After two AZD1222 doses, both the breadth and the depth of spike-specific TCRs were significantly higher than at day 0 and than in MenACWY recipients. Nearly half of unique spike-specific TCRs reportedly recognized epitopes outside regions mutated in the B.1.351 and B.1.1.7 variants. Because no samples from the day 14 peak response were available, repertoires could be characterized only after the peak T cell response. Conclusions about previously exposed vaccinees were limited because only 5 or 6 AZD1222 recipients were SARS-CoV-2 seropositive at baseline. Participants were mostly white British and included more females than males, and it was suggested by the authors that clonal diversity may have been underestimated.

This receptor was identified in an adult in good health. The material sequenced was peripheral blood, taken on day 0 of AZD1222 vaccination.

The base sequence is TGTGCCAGCGACTACGTGGCTGAAGCTTTCTTT. This is translated as CASDYVAEAFF. Rearrangement joined TRBV7-9 to TRBJ1-1; the D gene cannot be resolved reliably. CDR1 and CDR2, per the germline V gene (reference sequence), are SEHNR and FQNEAQ. Its CDR3 holds 11 amino acids, cysteine through phenylalanine. The CDR3 DNA has 33 bases and is translated from base 1. The junction shows trimming of 8 bases on V and 6 bases on J, plus 10 bases between the germline ends.